The 29 T cell receptor beta chains listed next were all sequenced from one sample in a study of regulatory dendritic cells for organ transplantation. Data came from immunoSEQ multiplex PCR; TCRdb stores just in-frame clones and leaves some out. The sample includes under 50,000 clones, approximately 90% seen only once; the top ten take approximately 0.11%. Sample: naive CD8+ T cells from blood. Stated subset: CD45RA+ naive T cells. These receptors originate from a human donor in good health.

The chain links TRBV2 to TRBJ2-7, with 8 nucleotides matching TRBD1. CDR3 length: 13 residues. Looked up from germline, CDR1 is SNHLY and CDR2 is FYNNEI. The junction had 2 bases not matched to a gene; V was cut back by 3 bases and J by 4 bases. The CDR3, as DNA: TGTGCCAGCAGTGACGGACAGGGATACGAGCAGTACTTC. Encoded protein: CASSDGQGYEQYF.

The genes are TRBV7-9 and TRBJ2-1; the match to TRBD1 covers 8 bases. Germline lookup yields CDR1 SEHNR and CDR2 FQNEAQ (reference sequence). This CDR3 is built from 16 residues. V shed 6 bases and J 0 bases; nucleotides not matched to a gene: 7. The CDR3 DNA sequence: TGTGCCAGCAGACAAGGACAGGGATTCTCCTACAATGAGCAGTTCTTC. It translates to CASRQGQGFSYNEQFF. Using reference TRBV7-9 and TRBJ2-1 for the parts outside the CDR3, the full variable domain is DTGVSQNPRHKITKRGQNVTFRCDPISEHNRLYWYRQTLGQGPEFLTYFQNEAQLEKSRLLSDRFSAERPKGSFSTLEIQRTEQGDSAMYLCASRQGQGFSYNEQFFGPGTRLTVL.

The chain combines TRBV9 with TRBJ2-3, with D perhaps matching TRBD1 (6 bases). The length of the CDR3 is 15 residues. The V end was cut by 4 bases, the J end by 4 bases, with 16 bases between. Germline CDR1 SGDLS, CDR2 YYNGEE. CDR3 DNA: TGTGCCAGCAGCCCCGAGGGGGTAGGCTCAGATACGCAGTATTTT. Residues: CASSPEGVGSDTQYF.

CDR3 loop: CASSLWFNYGYTF. The CDR3 coding sequence is TGTGCCAGCAGCTTATGGTTTAACTATGGCTACACCTTC. The chain has TRBV7-2 and TRBJ1-2, with D uncertain. The CDR3 loop spans 13 amino acids. V lost 2 bases and J 1 base, leaving 5 bases between the germline ends. The germline V gene has CDR1 SGHTA and CDR2 FQGNSA.

The chain uses TRBV20-1 and TRBJ1-1; no reliable D call. The length of the CDR3 is 10 residues. The germline gives CDR1 DFQATT, CDR2 SNEGSKA (reference sequence). The V gene lost 5 bases and the J gene lost 7 bases, with 8 bases spanning the gap. CDR3 protein: CSAHYSEAFF. The CDR3 bases are TGCAGTGCTCACTATAGTGAAGCTTTCTTT.

The rearrangement uses TRBV14 and TRBJ2-1; D might be TRBD2 (5 bases). This CDR3 is 17 amino acids long. Trimming cost V 0 bases and J 1 base, with 13 bases left between them. CDR1 is SGHDN, CDR2 FVKESK, per germline. Here the CDR3 DNA reads TGTGCCAGCAGCCAAGATTTGTATAGCGCATCCTACAATGAGCAGTTCTTC. Translating gives CASSQDLYSASYNEQFF.

The rearrangement links TRBV29-1 to TRBJ2-3, with TRBD2 as a possible D gene (6 bases). V lost 3 bases and J 4 bases, leaving 14 bases between the germline ends. The CDR3 totals 14 residues. CDR1 is SQVTM, CDR2 ANQGSEA, per germline. CDR3 DNA: TGCAGCGTTGATGATTCGGGGGATTCAGATACGCAGTATTTT. Translating it yields CSVDDSGDSDTQYF.

V is TRBV4-3 and J is TRBJ2-1; 9 bases match TRBD1. V dropped 8 bases and J dropped 9; count of bases not matched to a gene: 11. This CDR3 has 14 residues. Per the germline V gene, CDR1 is LGHNA and CDR2 is YSLEER. The CDR3 region has the DNA TGCGCCAGCGCGACCGGGACAGGGTGGAGTGAGCAGTTCTTC. Amino acids: CASATGTGWSEQFF.

The chain couples TRBV9 to TRBJ1-4, with D perhaps TRBD1 (5 bases). The CDR3 contains 13 residues. The germline CDR1 and CDR2 sequences are SGDLS and YYNGEE. Trimming took off 1 base at V and 10 bases at J, with 11 bases between the two ends. The CDR3 reads CASSVYGGGKLFF. DNA for the CDR3: TGTGCCAGCAGCGTATATGGGGGTGGAAAACTGTTTTTT.

The CDR3 DNA sequence: TGTGCCAGCAGTCCAGGACAGGGGCGCACTAATGAAAAACTGTTTTTT. Translated: CASSPGQGRTNEKLFF. V and J are TRBV28 and TRBJ1-4; 9 bases line up with TRBD1. CDR3 length: 16 residues. Germline CDR1 reads MDHEN; CDR2 reads SYDVKM. V was clipped by 5 bases and J by 2 bases; unmatched bases: 6.

This clone has a handful of counts. The rearrangement joins TRBV7-3 to TRBJ1-1, with no clear D. This CDR3 has 14 amino acids. The V end lost 2 bases, the J end lost 0 bases, and 7 bases lay between the germline ends. Germline V gene sequence: CDR1 SGHTA, CDR2 FQGTGA. The CDR3, as DNA: TGTGCCAGCAGCTTAGAGGCAGTGAACACTGAAGCTTTCTTT. It codes for CASSLEAVNTEAFF.

The rearrangement uses TRBV27 and TRBJ2-5; 8 bases fit TRBD2. With 4 bases clipped from V and 6 bases from J, the junction kept 10 bases outside the gene matches. Germline assignment: CDR1 MNHEY and CDR2 SMNVEV (reference sequence). CDR3 length: 15 amino acids. As DNA, the CDR3 is TGTGCCAGCAGTTCGTCCCGGGGGGGCCGGAAGACCCAGTACTTC. Translated: CASSSSRGGRKTQYF.

J is TRBJ1-1 and V is TRBV27; D is ambiguous. V shed 3 bases and J shed 1 base, with 9 bases lying between them. CDR1 MNHEY and CDR2 SMNVEV come from the germline V gene (reference sequence). The CDR3 spans 14 residues. The CDR3 DNA sequence: TGTGCCAGCAGTTTTAACGGTGGGAACACTGAAGCTTTCTTT. Translating it yields CASSFNGGNTEAFF.

The V call is TRBV7-2, the J call TRBJ1-5, with D possibly TRBD1 on 6 matching bases. V was trimmed by 6 bases and J by 0 bases, leaving 12 bases between them. CDR3 size: 15 residues. The germline V gene has CDR1 SGHTA and CDR2 FQGNSA. The CDR3 nucleotides are TGTGCCAGCAGGCAAGGGGGGTATAGCAATCAGCCCCAGCATTTT. Translating it yields CASRQGGYSNQPQHF.

This clone is a singleton in its sample. The chain has TRBV7-9 and TRBJ2-5; no definite D call. Germline loops: CDR1 SEHNR, CDR2 FQNEAQ (reference sequence). The CDR3 runs 12 residues. Trimming shortened V by 5 bases and J by 5 bases, and 9 bases separated the two germline ends. The CDR3, as DNA: TGTGCCAGCAGCCTCCTATTGGAGACCCAGTACTTC. It codes for CASSLLLETQYF. The entire variable domain, with the rest obtained from reference TRBV7-9 and TRBJ2-5, is as follows: DTGVSQNPRHKITKRGQNVTFRCDPISEHNRLYWYRQTLGQGPEFLTYFQNEAQLEKSRLLSDRFSAERPKGSFSTLEIQRTEQGDSAMYLCASSLLLETQYFGPGTRLLVL.

CDR3 amino acids: CASSVGTNSPLHF. The CDR3 region has the DNA TGTGCCAGCAGTGTAGGGACCAATTCACCCCTCCACTTT. This chain uses TRBV2 with TRBJ1-6; possibly TRBD1 for D (5 bases). Germline V gives CDR1 SNHLY, CDR2 FYNNEI. Trimming took off 4 bases at V and 7 bases at J, with 8 bases between the two ends. CDR3 size: 13 residues.

V gene TRBV12-2 combines with J gene TRBJ2-3; TRBD2, the table's D call, was not compared with the DNA. TRBV12-2 is a listed pseudogene. CDR3 length equals 15 residues. DNA for the CDR3: TGTGCAAGTCGCCCTATAGCGGGGGCCCCAGATACGCAGTATTTT. It encodes CASRPIAGAPDTQYF.

This chain joins TRBV7-3 and TRBJ2-1; 10 bases match TRBD2. Per the germline V gene, CDR1 is SGHTA and CDR2 is FQGTGA. V was clipped by 5 bases and J by 6 bases; unmatched bases: 7. The CDR3 is 15 amino acids. The CDR3 nucleotides are TGTGCCAGCAGCGCCAGCGGGGGGGCTGGCAATGAGCAGTTCTTC. It yields the protein CASSASGGAGNEQFF.

The chain is built from TRBV27 and TRBJ2-5, with unresolved D. V was pared by 3 bases and J by 4 bases, with 3 bases between. Germline V lookup: CDR1 MNHEY, CDR2 SMNVEV (reference sequence). The CDR3 length is 11 residues. The chain's CDR3 is CASSLGETQYF. In DNA, the CDR3 is TGTGCCAGCAGTTTGGGAGAGACCCAGTACTTC.

The CDR3 DNA sequence: TGTGCCGGGGCCCACTCCAAAATCATTAACTATGGCTACACCTTC. Translation gives CAGAHSKIINYGYTF. The chain employs TRBV30 and TRBJ1-2; a weak D match, TRBD1 (5 bases). Germline V gene sequence: CDR1 GTSNPN, CDR2 SVGIG (reference sequence). The CDR3 is made up of 15 amino acids. V was shortened by 8 bases and J by 1 base, with 20 bases between the two germline ends.

Written as DNA, the CDR3 is TGTGCCAGCAGCGCATTAGACCGGGCTGAGCAGTTCTTC. Protein product: CASSALDRAEQFF. The chain uses TRBV9 and TRBJ2-1; D unclear. This CDR3 is 13 amino acids long. V lost 3 bases and J 9 bases, leaving 13 bases between the germline ends. CDR1 SGDLS and CDR2 YYNGEE come from the germline V gene.

The chain carries TRBV2 and TRBJ2-7, with D perhaps TRBD1 (6 bases). Trimming stripped 10 bases from V and 0 bases from J, with 13 bases between. Looked up from germline, CDR1 is SNHLY and CDR2 is FYNNEI. The CDR3 runs 13 residues. This CDR3 is CANRPRGSYEQYF. The CDR3 bases are TGTGCCAACCGACCCAGGGGCTCCTACGAGCAGTACTTC.

The chain couples TRBV9 to TRBJ2-2; 8 bases fit TRBD2. Trimming took 4 bases from V and 0 from J; bases not matched to a gene: 5. The CDR3 sequence is 16 residues long. CDR1 and CDR2 (germline): SGDLS, YYNGEE. The DNA of the CDR3 is TGTGCCAGCAGCACCCCGGGGGGGTCGAACACCGGGGAGCTGTTTTTT. Translating gives CASSTPGGSNTGELFF.

CDR3 in amino acids: CASSFDMGSHGYTF. The CDR3 DNA reads as TGTGCCAGCAGCTTTGATATGGGGTCGCACGGCTACACCTTC. The V and J genes are TRBV13 and TRBJ1-2; D gene ambiguous. V shed 3 bases and J shed 8 bases, with 16 bases lying between them. The germline gives CDR1 PRHDT, CDR2 FYEKMQ (reference sequence). This CDR3 has 14 residues.

The rearrangement uses TRBV6-1 and TRBJ2-7, with 7 bases matching TRBD1. J lost 4 bases, V lost 1 base, and 4 bases had no gene match. Germline V CDR1 and CDR2: MNHNS, SASEGT. This CDR3 has 14 residues. The CDR3 spells CASSEEGGAYEQYF. CDR3 sequence (DNA): TGTGCCAGCAGTGAAGAAGGGGGCGCGTACGAGCAGTACTTC.

On this clone itself: At one end, the junction sequence differs from germline, possibly due to a read error. The rearrangement links TRBV7-7 to TRBJ2-5, with D possibly TRBD1 on 6 matching bases. Germline CDR1 and CDR2: SSHAT and FNYEAQ (reference sequence). CDR3 length equals 15 residues. The CDR3 spells CASSPRVRGKETQYF. CDR3 DNA sequence: TGTGCTAGCAGCCCCCGGGTCAGGGGAAAGGAGACCCAGTACTTC.

The V gene is TRBV28, the J gene TRBJ1-3; possibly TRBD1 for D (6 bases). Germline V lookup: CDR1 MDHEN, CDR2 SYDVKM. The CDR3 is made up of 14 amino acids. The V and J ends lost 6 bases and 0 bases respectively, with 9 bases between them. CDR3 sequence reads: CASSVGGSGNTIYF. The CDR3 DNA is TGTGCCAGCAGCGTAGGGGGCTCTGGAAACACCATATATTTT.

V gene TRBV7-9 combines with J gene TRBJ2-7; no clear D. The CDR3 is 14 residues long. V was cut by 4 bases and J by 2 bases, with 12 bases left in between. In germline, CDR1 is SEHNR, CDR2 FQNEAQ (reference sequence). The CDR3 DNA is TGTGCCAGCAGCTCCTCTCCCAGAGCCTACGAGCAGTACTTC. Translating it yields CASSSSPRAYEQYF. The variable domain in full, completed from reference TRBV7-9 and TRBJ2-7, reads DTGVSQNPRHKITKRGQNVTFRCDPISEHNRLYWYRQTLGQGPEFLTYFQNEAQLEKSRLLSDRFSAERPKGSFSTLEIQRTEQGDSAMYLCASSSSPRAYEQYFGPGTRLTVT.

The V and J genes are TRBV7-9 and TRBJ2-3, with TRBD2 matching 7 bases. V trimming: 7 bases; J trimming: 0 bases; junction bases outside the gene matches: 4. Germline V gene sequence: CDR1 SEHNR, CDR2 FQNEAQ (reference sequence). The CDR3 covers 14 residues. DNA of the CDR3: TGTGCCAGCAATAGCGGGTTGAGCACAGATACGCAGTATTTT. This translates into CASNSGLSTDTQYF.